Listed below are T cell receptor beta chains from one sample, sequenced in a study of graft-versus-host responses after intestinal transplantation. Sequencing used immunoSEQ multiplex PCR; TCRdb keeps in-frame clones, though not all of them. The table has under 150,000 clones, roughly 95% seen once. These receptors' antigens are unknown. Sequenced here: unstimulated CD8+ T cells sorted from spleen or lymph node cells, sampled before intestinal transplant. All receptors come from a human donor who received an intestinal transplant. The CDR3 runs from the conserved cysteine through the conserved F or W. A D gene is named only where the DNA matches it firmly.

>TRBD2|TRBV4-3|TRBJ2-1
CASSQESRREGYSEQFF
>-|TRBV13|TRBJ2-1
CASSLWGGNEQFF
>-|TRBV9|TRBJ2-7
CASSINRDSYEQYF
>TRBD2|TRBV5-4|TRBJ2-1
CASSPAGAGYNEQFF
>-|TRBV13|TRBJ1-2
CASSTRSRDGGYTF
>-|TRBV9|TRBJ1-1
CASSLRGNRNTEAFF
>TRBD2|TRBV27|TRBJ2-5
CASSWGLAGGQETQYF
>TRBD2|TRBV19|TRBJ2-1
CVSSFPPGLALSNEQFF
>TRBD2|TRBV4-1|TRBJ2-7
CASSQGRGLAGERQYF
>-|TRBV18|TRBJ2-7
CASSPWGVGYEQYF
>-|TRBV7-9|TRBJ1-3
CASSFRDSRSGNTIYF
>-|TRBV27|TRBJ2-1
CASSLMNEQFF
>-|TRBV6-1|TRBJ2-7
CASSDPDSLGRMNYEQYF
>-|TRBV25-1|TRBJ1-2
CASSGRQLYGYAF
>TRBD1|TRBV28|TRBJ1-2
CASSSGTGDGRYTF
>-|TRBV5-8|TRBJ1-5
CASSLSGFEALGHF
>TRBD2|TRBV28|TRBJ2-7
CASSFLSGINYEQYF
>-|TRBV7-2|TRBJ1-4
CASSLEQSSNEKLFF
>-|TRBV9|TRBJ1-4
CASSVGGLREKLFF
>-|TRBV28|TRBJ2-7
CASSDGTYEQYF
>-|TRBV15|TRBJ1-4
CATSRREAGGEKLFF
>TRBD1|TRBV27|TRBJ2-7
CASSHGTGSYEQYF
>-|TRBV27|TRBJ2-7
CASSPAGHTLEQYF
>TRBD2|TRBV18|TRBJ2-3
CASSPRLAGETDTQYF
>-|TRBV6-1|TRBJ1-1
CAGGQWGTEAFF
>TRBD1|TRBV18|TRBJ1-1
CASSPRQGRNTEAFF
>-|TRBV9|-
CASSGLGDYEQYF
>TRBD1|TRBV15|TRBJ2-1
CATSRLGQESSYNEQFF
>-|TRBV4-1|TRBJ1-2
CASSQDRGSYGYTF
>-|TRBV28|TRBJ2-5
CASSLGRVRVTQYF
>-|TRBV28|TRBJ2-7
CASSFRFYEQYF
>-|TRBV27|TRBJ1-5
CASSLISNQPQHF
>-|TRBV15|TRBJ2-5
CATSPLVEPETQYF
>-|TRBV2|TRBJ2-2
CASSEAGGANTGELFF
>TRBD1|TRBV7-2|TRBJ1-2
CAGSLGGDYGYTF
>-|TRBV9|TRBJ2-7
CASSPQGNSGNEQYF
>-|TRBV9|TRBJ1-2
CASSPNGAGRNNYGYTF
>-|TRBV28|TRBJ1-1
CASSPLKNTEAFF
>-|TRBV18|TRBJ2-1
CASSPPGPNEQFF
>TRBD2|TRBV11-3|TRBJ2-1
CASSVLAGGSNEQFF